These 21 T cell receptor beta chains share one sample of origin, sequenced in a study of graft-versus-host responses after intestinal transplantation. The repertoire was sequenced with immunoSEQ multiplex PCR; TCRdb's copy has only in-frame clones and lacks some. This table holds more than 75,000 clones, 91% found once. Their antigen targets remain unknown. This specimen consisted of unstimulated CD4+ T cells sorted from spleen or lymph node cells, obtained before transplant. These receptors all stem from a human donor who was the organ donor for an intestinal transplant.

A few counts support this clone. This chain links TRBV2 with TRBJ1-3; TRBD1 is a possible D gene (5 bases). The V gene's germline CDR1 is SNHLY and CDR2 FYNNEI. The CDR3 length is 15 residues. Trimming took off 3 bases at V and 5 bases at J, with 14 bases between the two ends. CDR3 DNA sequence: TGTGCCAGCAGTGACTTGGGGCAGAACCGAAACACCATATATTTT. It specifies CASSDLGQNRNTIYF. The full variable domain, its missing parts supplied by reference TRBV2 and TRBJ1-3, is EPEVTQTPSHQVTQMGQEVILRCVPISNHLYFYWYRQILGQKVEFLVSFYNNEISEKSEIFDDQFSVERPDGSNFTLKIRSTKLEDSAMYFCASSDLGQNRNTIYFGEGSWLTVV.

This clone has only one observation. J is TRBJ1-1 and V is TRBV27; 8 nucleotides align to TRBD1. Germline CDR1 MNHEY, CDR2 SMNVEV (reference sequence). CDR3 size: 13 residues. The CDR3: CPGRDRSVTEAFF. The CDR3 nucleotides are TGTCCTGGACGGGACAGGTCGGTCACTGAAGCTTTCTTT.

The gene calls are TRBV7-3 and TRBJ2-3; 9 bases fit TRBD2. Germline trimming cut 4 bases from V and 4 bases from J; bases unmatched to any gene: 12. The germline V gene encodes CDR1 SGHTA and CDR2 FQGTGA. The CDR3 has 17 amino acids. This CDR3 is CASSSQRIAGVADTQYF. For the CDR3, the DNA is TGTGCCAGCAGCTCCCAGAGGATAGCGGGAGTGGCAGATACGCAGTATTTT.

The rearrangement uses TRBV2 and TRBJ2-1; 7 nucleotides align to TRBD2. CDR1 SNHLY and CDR2 FYNNEI come from the germline V gene. The CDR3 runs to 15 residues. V lost 6 bases, J lost 10 bases, and 15 bases stayed unmatched. The CDR3 DNA reads TGTGCCAGCAGAGGGCGGGGACTACCATCGGGGGAGCAGTTCTTC. This codes for CASRGRGLPSGEQFF.

This rearrangement joins TRBV2 to TRBJ2-7; unclear D gene. The CDR3 extends over 12 amino acids. The V end was cut by 5 bases, the J end by 4 bases, with 9 bases between. The germline CDR1 and CDR2 sequences are SNHLY and FYNNEI. CDR3 protein: CASSRSVYEQYF. The CDR3 nucleotides are TGTGCCAGCAGTCGGTCTGTATACGAGCAGTACTTC. Variable domain in full (rest from reference TRBV2 and TRBJ2-7): EPEVTQTPSHQVTQMGQEVILRCVPISNHLYFYWYRQILGQKVEFLVSFYNNEISEKSEIFDDQFSVERPDGSNFTLKIRSTKLEDSAMYFCASSRSVYEQYFGPGTRLTVT.

The rearrangement links TRBV5-1 to TRBJ2-7; 8 nucleotides align to TRBD1. This CDR3 is 13 amino acids long. CDR1 and CDR2 from the germline V gene are SGHRS and YFSETQ. Trimming at V came to 9 bases and at J to 6 bases, leaving 11 bases not matched to a gene. The CDR3 sequence: CATSTGESSEQYF. The CDR3 DNA sequence: TGCGCCACTTCGACAGGGGAGTCGTCCGAGCAGTACTTC.

The rearrangement uses TRBV4-1 and TRBJ2-1, with 8 bases lining up with TRBD2. The CDR3 is 14 residues long. From germline, CDR1 is MGHRA and CDR2 YSYEKL. Germline trimming cut 1 base from V and 7 bases from J; bases unmatched to any gene: 3. The CDR3 here is CASSQAGGRNEQFF. CDR3 in DNA: TGCGCCAGCAGCCAAGCGGGGGGGAGGAATGAGCAGTTCTTC.

The V call is TRBV5-1, the J call TRBJ2-1, with 12 bases that match TRBD2. Looked up from germline, CDR1 is SGHRS and CDR2 is YFSETQ. This CDR3 is built from 15 residues. The junction had 3 bases not matched to a gene; V was cut back by 5 bases and J by 3 bases. CDR3 coding DNA: TGCGCCAGCAGGCCGACTAGCGGGGGCTACAATGAGCAGTTCTTC. This gives the protein CASRPTSGGYNEQFF.

The rearrangement joins TRBV28 to TRBJ1-1; 8 bases map to TRBD1. The CDR3 covers 14 residues. Germline-derived CDR1 and CDR2 are MDHEN and SYDVKM. Trimming cost V 7 bases and J 1 base; bases outside gene matches: 5. CDR3 protein: CASIRDRSNTEAFF. CDR3 coding DNA: TGTGCCAGCATTAGGGACAGGTCGAACACTGAAGCTTTCTTT.

The CDR3 DNA reads TGTGCCAGAAATACCGGGCAGGGGTCGTACTTC. Protein product: CARNTGQGSYF. V usage is TRBV7-3 and J usage is TRBJ2-7; weak D call: TRBD1 (6 bases). Germline V gene lookup returns CDR1 SGHTA and CDR2 FQGTGA. The ends were cut back, 9 bases at V and 12 bases at J, with 18 bases in the middle. The CDR3 is 11 residues long.

The V and J genes are TRBV6-5 and TRBJ1-1; a weak D match, TRBD1 (6 bases). The CDR3 has 15 amino acids. Deletions cut 7 bases from V and 1 base from J, with 16 bases between. Germline V gives CDR1 MNHEY, CDR2 SVGAGI. The DNA for the CDR3 is TGTGCCAGCATCCTAGGGGGGAGGGGGAACACTGAAGCTTTCTTT. This encodes CASILGGRGNTEAFF.

This clone was recorded once. V is TRBV6-6 and J is TRBJ2-7; 9 nucleotides line up with TRBD2. V shed 6 bases, J shed 1 base, and the junction held 10 bases outside the gene matches. This CDR3 is built from 16 residues. Germline V CDR1 and CDR2: MNHNY, SVGAGI (reference sequence). CDR3 in DNA: TGTGCCAGCAGGGAGACTAGCGGTTCCATTTCCTACGAGCAGTACTTC. It codes for CASRETSGSISYEQYF.

This clone was seen once. The junction departs from germline at one end; a sequencing error may be responsible. The rearrangement uses TRBV6-5 and TRBJ1-2, with 11 bases matching TRBD1. Per germline, CDR1 MNHEY and CDR2 SVGAGI. The CDR3 spans 13 residues. CDR3: CASSYAGQGGCTF. As DNA, the CDR3 is TGTGCCAGCAGTTACGCGGGACAGGGGGGCTGCACCTTC.

The V gene is TRBV9, the J gene TRBJ2-5, with D possibly TRBD1 on 6 matching bases. With 3 bases removed from V and 5 bases from J, the gap between germline ends came to 14 bases. Germline lookup yields CDR1 SGDLS and CDR2 YYNGEE. There are 14 residues in the CDR3. The CDR3 reads CASSGRQVGETQYF. The DNA for the CDR3 is TGTGCCAGCAGCGGCAGACAGGTTGGGGAGACCCAGTACTTC.

The table lists this clone with a few counts. The gene calls are TRBV7-3 and TRBJ1-6; 8 nucleotides match TRBD1. The CDR3 has 16 amino acids. Germline CDR1 reads SGHTA; CDR2 reads FQGTGA. V shed 1 base and J 8 bases; nucleotides not matched to a gene: 7. The CDR3 here is CASSLRFQGADSPLHF. CDR3 nucleotides: TGTGCCAGCAGCTTAAGGTTTCAGGGGGCAGATTCACCCCTCCACTTT.

The chain joins TRBV13 to TRBJ1-2; D might be TRBD1 (6 bases). V was clipped by 0 bases and J by 2 bases, with 13 bases between them. CDR3 length: 16 amino acids. The germline V gene has CDR1 PRHDT and CDR2 FYEKMQ (reference sequence). CDR3 bases: TGTGCCAGCAGCTTAGGCCTATGGCAGGGGAACTATGGCTACACCTTC. This sequence encodes CASSLGLWQGNYGYTF.

This clone occurred a few times. The chain combines TRBV12-5 with TRBJ1-3; D not certain. Trimming left V 0 bases short and J 1 base short, with 4 bases between. This CDR3 has 14 amino acids. Per the germline V gene, CDR1 is LGHNT and CDR2 is FRNRAP. The CDR3 is CASGLVQSGNTIYF. The DNA of the CDR3 is TGTGCTAGTGGTTTGGTACAGTCTGGAAACACCATATATTTT.

In regard to this clone: This CDR3 is also generated by other DNA sequences in the sample. The genes are TRBV9 and TRBJ2-1; 8 bases are shared with TRBD2. CDR3 length: 16 amino acids. The trim removed 0 bases at V and 0 bases at J, leaving 2 bases unmatched. Germline loops: CDR1 SGDLS, CDR2 YYNGEE. CDR3 in amino acids: CASSVAGTSSYNEQFF. The CDR3 DNA is TGTGCCAGCAGCGTAGCAGGGACTAGCTCCTACAATGAGCAGTTCTTC.

This rearrangement joins TRBV16 to TRBJ1-2, with a weak D call TRBD1 (5 bases). The CDR3 extends over 14 amino acids. CDR1 is KGHSY and CDR2 is FQNENV in the germline V gene. Trimming removed 0 bases at V and 7 bases at J, with 12 bases between. CDR3 DNA sequence: TGTGCCAGCAGCCAATCAGCGAGGGGAGGTGGCTACACCTTC. Amino acid sequence: CASSQSARGGGYTF.

The chain has TRBV28 and TRBJ1-5; 9 nucleotides line up with TRBD1. Germline V CDR1 and CDR2: MDHEN, SYDVKM. V shed 7 bases, J shed 5 bases, and the junction held 6 bases outside the gene matches. The CDR3 extends over 14 amino acids. For the CDR3, the DNA is TGTGCCAGCACCCCCGACAGGGGGTATCAGCCCCAGCATTTT. The encoded protein is CASTPDRGYQPQHF.

This chain links TRBV4-1 with TRBJ1-2; 11 bases align to TRBD1. With V trimmed by 2 bases and J by 5 bases, 7 bases remained unmatched. The CDR3 consists of 16 residues. CDR1 is MGHRA, CDR2 YSYEKL, per germline. The CDR3 DNA reads TGCGCCAGCAGCCAACCAAACCGGGACAGGGGGTATGGCTACACCTTC. It yields the protein CASSQPNRDRGYGYTF.